This entry lists 23 T cell receptor beta chains sequenced from one sample in a study of blood T cell repertoires in COVID-19. TCRdb's copy holds only in-frame clones and misses some; the assay was immunoSEQ multiplex PCR. The data hold about 300,000 clones, with 65% to 85% observed a single time. Sequenced sample: peripheral blood. Receptor source: a woman between 45 and 60 years old with acute or convalescent COVID-19.

This sequence joins TRBV11-3 and TRBJ1-1, with D possibly matching TRBD1 (5 bases). The CDR3 totals 13 residues. Trimming took off 5 bases at V and 7 bases at J, with 14 bases between the two ends. Germline V CDR1 and CDR2: SGHNT, YENEEA. The CDR3 bases are TGTGCCAGCAGCCCGAGCCGACAGAGTGAAGCTTTCTTT. This translates into CASSPSRQSEAFF.

V is TRBV5-1 and J is TRBJ1-1, with unresolved D. The V gene's germline CDR1 is SGHRS and CDR2 YFSETQ. The CDR3 spans 15 residues. Deletions cut 2 bases from V and 6 bases from J, with 17 bases between. CDR3 residues: CASSLDGVVGAEAFF. The CDR3 nucleotides read TGCGCCAGCAGCTTAGACGGGGTGGTCGGTGCTGAAGCTTTCTTT.

The chain carries TRBV2 and TRBJ2-1; 8 bases align to TRBD2. V lost 4 bases and J lost 9; bases outside the gene matches: 8. This CDR3 spans 14 amino acids. The germline V gene encodes CDR1 SNHLY and CDR2 FYNNEI. CDR3 in amino acids: CASSVLSAGGEQFF. CDR3 DNA sequence: TGTGCCAGCAGTGTGTTATCGGCGGGAGGTGAGCAGTTCTTC.

This clone was seen a few times. The chain employs TRBV11-3 and TRBJ1-1, with D possibly matching TRBD1 (6 bases). The germline V and J ends were trimmed by 4 bases and 3 bases, with 6 bases remaining between them. Germline CDR1 is SGHNT and CDR2 is YENEEA. This CDR3 is 12 amino acids long. The CDR3 spells CASSSGDTEAFF. DNA of the CDR3: TGTGCCAGCAGCTCAGGGGACACTGAAGCTTTCTTT.

This chain joins TRBV21-1 and TRBJ1-2; the table gives TRBD1 as D, unverified against the DNA. TRBV21-1 is listed as a pseudogene. The CDR3 sequence is 15 residues long. The CDR3 loop reads CASSKPYRGLYGYTF. CDR3 sequence (DNA): TGTGCCAGCAGCAAGCCATACAGGGGGCTCTATGGCTACACCTTC.

The chain carries TRBV6-1 and TRBJ2-4, with D maybe TRBD1 (6 bases). The CDR3 runs 16 residues. V was cut by 2 bases and J by 1 base, with 12 bases left in between. Germline CDR1 MNHNS, CDR2 SASEGT. CDR3: CASSESRTGAKNIQYF. Here the CDR3 DNA reads TGTGCCAGCAGTGAATCCCGTACAGGGGCCAAAAACATTCAGTACTTC.

This chain joins TRBV7-2 and TRBJ2-1, with 10 bases identical to TRBD2. This CDR3 has 16 amino acids. Germline assignment: CDR1 SGHTA and CDR2 FQGNSA. The junction had 10 bases not matched to a gene; V was cut back by 4 bases and J by 7 bases. CDR3 coding DNA: TGTGCCAGCAGCTCGACTAGCGGGTTAGGTGGGAATGAGCAGTTCTTC. Its translation: CASSSTSGLGGNEQFF.

This clone has just one count. Given a far larger clone just one base away, this is likely a sequencing read error. This chain connects TRBV6-6 to TRBJ2-2; D not resolved. The CDR3 is made up of 12 amino acids. Germline loops: CDR1 MNHNY, CDR2 SVGAGI (reference sequence). V was pared by 5 bases and J by 2 bases, with 3 bases between. CDR3 nucleotides: TGTGCCAGCAGTCCTAACACCGGGGAGCTGTTTTTT. As protein: CASSPNTGELFF.

The rearrangement uses TRBV6-1 and TRBJ1-1; D is uncertain. Trimming cost V 2 bases and J 4 bases, with 8 bases left between them. Germline CDR1 reads MNHNS; CDR2 reads SASEGT. This CDR3 is built from 13 residues. DNA of the CDR3: TGTGCCAGCAGTGAATATACTAGCACTGAAGCTTTCTTT. It translates to CASSEYTSTEAFF.

This chain connects TRBV7-9 to TRBJ1-2; 7 bases fit TRBD1. This CDR3 spans 14 amino acids. J gave up 7 bases and V 5 bases, and 10 bases lay outside the gene matches. Germline V lookup: CDR1 SEHNR, CDR2 FQNEAQ (reference sequence). The CDR3 here is CASSPGDRPPGYTF. As DNA, the CDR3 is TGTGCCAGCAGCCCAGGGGACAGACCCCCTGGCTACACCTTC.

This CDR3 is CASSLAPGDLRGNQPQHF. CDR3 in DNA: TGCGCCAGCAGCTTGGCCCCAGGGGACCTAAGGGGCAATCAGCCCCAGCATTTT. The rearrangement joins TRBV5-1 to TRBJ1-5, with TRBD1 as a possible D gene (6 bases). This CDR3 is 18 amino acids long. Deletions cut 0 bases from V and 2 bases from J, with 18 bases between. From germline, CDR1 is SGHRS and CDR2 YFSETQ.

V usage is TRBV18 and J usage is TRBJ1-1, with no clear D. Trimming removed 6 bases from V and 3 bases from J, with 11 bases in between. The CDR3 is 13 residues long. Per the germline V gene, CDR1 is KGHSH and CDR2 is LQKENI. CDR3 DNA: TGTGCCAGCTCGCAGGAGGAGGACACTGAAGCTTTCTTT. Amino acids: CASSQEEDTEAFF.

Concerning this clone itself: Compared with germline, one end of the junction differs, possibly owing to a read error. The rearrangement joins TRBV19 to TRBJ1-2, with D unresolved. In germline, CDR1 is LNHDA, CDR2 SQIVND (reference sequence). This CDR3 contains 12 residues. CDR3 residues: CASSTLDRETDF. CDR3 DNA: TGTGCCAGTAGTACTTTGGACCGGGAAACTGACTTC.

This chain links TRBV19 with TRBJ2-2; D may be TRBD1 (6 bases). Germline V CDR1 and CDR2: LNHDA, SQIVND (reference sequence). The V gene lost 7 bases and the J gene lost 2 bases, with 14 bases spanning the gap. The CDR3 length is 15 residues. Here the CDR3 DNA reads TGTGCCAGTACCCGCTGGGACACCAACACCGGGGAGCTGTTTTTT. Residues: CASTRWDTNTGELFF.

V gene TRBV2 combines with J gene TRBJ2-3, with 8 positions matching TRBD2. The germline CDR1 and CDR2 sequences are SNHLY and FYNNEI. Unmatched junction bases numbered 4, after V lost 7 bases and J lost 1 base. CDR3 size: 14 residues. CDR3 in amino acids: CASTGRGGTDTQYF. The CDR3 region has the DNA TGTGCCAGCACGGGGCGGGGGGGCACAGATACGCAGTATTTT.

The CDR3 sequence: CASSPMTGLNTEAFF. The CDR3 DNA reads TGTGCCAGCTCTCCTATGACAGGATTGAACACTGAAGCTTTCTTT. V usage is TRBV18 and J usage is TRBJ1-1; D possibly corresponds to TRBD1 (6 bases). Germline V CDR1 and CDR2: KGHSH, LQKENI. V was clipped by 6 bases and J by 0 bases, with 14 bases between them. The CDR3 runs 15 residues.

The V gene is TRBV19, the J gene TRBJ2-2; 8 positions agree with TRBD2. The germline CDR1 and CDR2 sequences are LNHDA and SQIVND (reference sequence). Trimming took 4 bases from V and 1 from J; bases not matched to a gene: 11. CDR3 length: 18 residues. CDR3 sequence reads: CASSTTLLAGRNTGELFF. The CDR3 DNA sequence: TGTGCCAGTAGTACCACCCTCTTAGCGGGGAGGAACACCGGGGAGCTGTTTTTT.

This chain links TRBV7-2 with TRBJ1-1; possible D gene TRBD1, 5 bases. V dropped 5 bases and J dropped 7 bases, with 14 bases sitting between them. The CDR3 has 13 residues. Germline lookup yields CDR1 SGHTA and CDR2 FQGNSA. The CDR3 nucleotides are TGTGCCAGCAGCCCTCTTGGCCAGGGTGAAGCTTTCTTT. Translating gives CASSPLGQGEAFF. Full variable domain (outside the CDR3, taken from reference TRBV7-2 and TRBJ1-1): GAGVSQSPSNKVTEKGKDVELRCDPISGHTALYWYRQSLGQGLEFLIYFQGNSAPDKSGLPSDRFSAERTGGSVSTLTIQRTQQEDSAVYLCASSPLGQGEAFFGQGTRLTVV.

This clone was detected only once. The chain employs TRBV2 and TRBJ2-7; TRBD2 aligns across 7 bases. V shed 8 bases, J shed 4 bases, and the junction held 11 bases outside the gene matches. Germline-derived CDR1 and CDR2 are SNHLY and FYNNEI. The CDR3 contains 14 residues. CDR3 nucleotides: TGTGCCAGCCAAGGGACTACCCAATTTTACGAGCAGTACGTC. As protein: CASQGTTQFYEQYV.

As for this clone: Other DNA sequences in this specimen translate into the identical CDR3. The chain joins TRBV7-7 to TRBJ2-5, with 13 bases identical to TRBD2. The J segment lost 1 base and the V segment lost 5 bases, leaving 4 bases of the junction unmatched. Per the germline V gene, CDR1 is SSHAT and CDR2 is FNYEAQ (reference sequence). The length of the CDR3 is 16 residues. The CDR3, as DNA: TGTGCCAGCAGCGCCGGACTAGCGGGGGCCCAAGAGACCCAGTACTTC. Translation gives CASSAGLAGAQETQYF. The full variable domain, rest sourced from reference TRBV7-7 and TRBJ2-5, is GAGVSQSPRYKVTKRGQDVTLRCDPISSHATLYWYQQALGQGPEFLTYFNYEAQPDKSGLPSDRFSAERPEGSISTLTIQRTEQRDSAMYRCASSAGLAGAQETQYFGPGTRLLVL.

This clone was recorded once. The gene calls are TRBV5-4 and TRBJ1-5, with unresolved D. From germline, CDR1 is SGHNT and CDR2 YYREEE (reference sequence). The CDR3 is 20 amino acids. The V end was cut by 0 bases, the J end by 2 bases, with 24 bases between. CDR3 sequence: CASSLAWLEEAVRGNQPQHF. The CDR3, as DNA: TGTGCCAGCAGCTTGGCCTGGTTAGAGGAAGCAGTTCGGGGCAATCAGCCCCAGCATTTT.

This clone was found once. The CDR3 sequence: CASSPSGSFGGELFF. The CDR3 nucleotides are TGTGCCAGCAGCCCCAGCGGGAGTTTTGGCGGGGAGCTGTTTTTT. The rearrangement links TRBV5-5 to TRBJ2-2; 8 nucleotides align to TRBD2. The V and J ends lost 4 bases and 7 bases, in that order; junction bases with no gene match: 9. The CDR3 totals 15 residues. Germline V gives CDR1 SGHKS, CDR2 YYEKEE (reference sequence). Complete variable domain (other parts from reference TRBV5-5 and TRBJ2-2): DAGVTQSPTHLIKTRGQQVTLRCSPISGHKSVSWYQQVLGQGPQFIFQYYEKEERGRGNFPDRFSARQFPNYSSELNVNALLLGDSALYLCASSPSGSFGGELFFGEGSRLTVL.

V gene TRBV1 combines with J gene TRBJ1-2; TRBD1, as called in the table, went unchecked against the DNA. TRBV1 is tagged as a pseudogene. CDR3 length: 13 amino acids. The CDR3, as DNA: TGCACCAGCAGACAGAGGGGGCGCCAGGGCTACACCTTC. Translated: CTSRQRGRQGYTF.